The next 13 T cell receptor beta chains were all read from a single sample in a study of blood T cell repertoires in COVID-19. Sequencing was performed with immunoSEQ multiplex PCR; in TCRdb, only in-frame clones are kept and a portion is missing. The data show more than 130,000 clones, approximately 87% seen once. The specimen was peripheral blood. The origin of the receptors is a woman aged 40 to 49 with acute or convalescent COVID-19.

The chain carries TRBV7-2 and TRBJ1-1, with a possible D match to TRBD1 (5 bases). With 4 bases removed from V and 1 base from J, the gap between germline ends came to 7 bases. CDR3 length: 13 residues. The germline gives CDR1 SGHTA, CDR2 FQGNSA. The CDR3 loop reads CASSSTGNTEAFF. As DNA, the CDR3 is TGTGCCAGCAGCTCCACAGGGAACACTGAAGCTTTCTTT.

The rearrangement joins TRBV7-2 to TRBJ2-7, with TRBD1 matching 7 bases. The CDR3 is made up of 16 amino acids. J was trimmed by 4 bases and V by 0 bases; bases with no gene match: 9. Germline V lookup: CDR1 SGHTA, CDR2 FQGNSA. CDR3 residues: CASSLAKTGPPYEQYF. The CDR3 DNA sequence: TGTGCCAGCAGCTTAGCAAAGACAGGGCCCCCTTACGAGCAGTACTTC.

This sequence joins TRBV10-3 and TRBJ2-7; the match to TRBD2 covers 7 bases. Germline CDR1 and CDR2: ENHRY and SYGVKD. V lost 10 bases, J lost 5 bases, and 11 bases stayed unmatched. This CDR3 contains 13 residues. In DNA, the CDR3 is TGTGCCAGCAGACTAGCAAACGGCGACGAGCAGTACTTC. It yields the protein CASRLANGDEQYF.

CDR3 DNA: TGCAGTGCTTCCAGGGCCACTGAAGCTTTCTTT. This codes for CSASRATEAFF. The chain carries TRBV20-1 and TRBJ1-1, with D possibly TRBD1 on 5 matching bases. CDR1 DFQATT and CDR2 SNEGSKA come from the germline V gene (reference sequence). Trimming took off 5 bases at V and 4 bases at J, with 8 bases between the two ends. The CDR3 extends over 11 amino acids.

V is TRBV11-2 and J is TRBJ1-1; D unclear. The CDR3 contains 13 residues. The germline V and J ends were trimmed by 6 bases and 5 bases, with 13 bases remaining between them. Germline V CDR1 and CDR2: SGHAT, FQNNGV. The CDR3 loop is CASRSEVGTEAFF. CDR3 in DNA: TGTGCCAGCAGGTCGGAGGTCGGGACTGAAGCTTTCTTT.

The chain uses TRBV6-1 and TRBJ1-4; 8 nucleotides match TRBD1. CDR1 and CDR2 from the germline V gene are MNHNS and SASEGT. With V trimmed by 2 bases and J by 7 bases, 6 bases remained unmatched. The CDR3 consists of 15 residues. The CDR3 is CASSETRTGSEKLFF. CDR3 DNA: TGTGCCAGCAGTGAAACCCGGACAGGGAGTGAAAAACTGTTTTTT.

Here the CDR3 reads CASSSGTVNEKLFF. Here the CDR3 DNA reads TGTGCCAGCTCGTCCGGGACAGTAAATGAAAAACTGTTTTTT. The genes are TRBV18 and TRBJ1-4, with 7 bases aligning to TRBD1. After removal of 6 bases from V and 5 bases from J, the junction contained 6 bases not matched to a gene. Germline V gives CDR1 KGHSH, CDR2 LQKENI. The CDR3 is 14 residues long.

V is TRBV7-2 and J is TRBJ2-1; D possibly corresponds to TRBD2 (5 bases). V lost 5 bases to trimming and J lost 9 bases, with 20 bases between them. This CDR3 spans 15 amino acids. Germline V lookup: CDR1 SGHTA, CDR2 FQGNSA. DNA for the CDR3: TGTGCCAGCAGCCCCCAACTCGGACTCGCTTCTGAGCAGTTCTTC. Translation gives CASSPQLGLASEQFF.

The rearrangement uses TRBV7-2 and TRBJ2-7; possible D gene TRBD2, 6 bases. This CDR3 is 14 amino acids long. Trimming left V 7 bases short and J 2 bases short, with 15 bases between. CDR1 and CDR2 (germline): SGHTA, FQGNSA. The CDR3 loop reads CASTWGTGAYEQYF. CDR3 bases: TGTGCCAGCACCTGGGGGACGGGAGCCTACGAGCAGTACTTC.

The chain carries TRBV27 and TRBJ1-2, with D possibly TRBD1 on 5 matching bases. From germline, CDR1 is MNHEY and CDR2 SMNVEV (reference sequence). Trimming pared 8 bases from V and 4 bases from J, leaving 23 bases between. The CDR3 consists of 16 residues. CDR3 sequence: CASPRQGGSLVYGYTF. For the CDR3, the DNA is TGTGCCAGCCCCCGGCAGGGAGGGTCCCTAGTCTATGGCTACACCTTC.

The chain employs TRBV7-3 and TRBJ2-3; D gene ambiguous. CDR3 length: 14 residues. Trimming stripped 2 bases from V and 1 base from J, with 7 bases between. Germline V gene data show CDR1 as SGHTA and CDR2 as FQGTGA. The CDR3 DNA follows: TGTGCCAGCAGCTTACAGAAAGGCACAGATACGCAGTATTTT. It encodes CASSLQKGTDTQYF.

The chain couples TRBV5-1 to TRBJ2-1; weak D call: TRBD1 (6 bases). The CDR3 consists of 16 residues. V shed 0 bases and J shed 2 bases, with 12 bases lying between them. Germline V CDR1 and CDR2: SGHRS, YFSETQ. In nucleotides, the CDR3 is TGCGCCAGCAGCTTGGTAGGGGGAATAACCTACAATGAGCAGTTCTTC. It encodes CASSLVGGITYNEQFF.

This sequence joins TRBV2 and TRBJ1-4, with 7 positions matching TRBD1. This CDR3 region has 15 residues. Germline V gives CDR1 SNHLY, CDR2 FYNNEI. V was pared by 6 bases and J by 4 bases, with 8 bases of the junction left unmatched. The CDR3 DNA follows: TGTGCCAGCAGCCAAGGACAGGTCTATAATGAAAAACTGTTTTTT. Translating gives CASSQGQVYNEKLFF. Supplemented by reference TRBV2 and TRBJ1-4, the full variable domain reads EPEVTQTPSHQVTQMGQEVILRCVPISNHLYFYWYRQILGQKVEFLVSFYNNEISEKSEIFDDQFSVERPDGSNFTLKIRSTKLEDSAMYFCASSQGQVYNEKLFFGSGTQLSVL.